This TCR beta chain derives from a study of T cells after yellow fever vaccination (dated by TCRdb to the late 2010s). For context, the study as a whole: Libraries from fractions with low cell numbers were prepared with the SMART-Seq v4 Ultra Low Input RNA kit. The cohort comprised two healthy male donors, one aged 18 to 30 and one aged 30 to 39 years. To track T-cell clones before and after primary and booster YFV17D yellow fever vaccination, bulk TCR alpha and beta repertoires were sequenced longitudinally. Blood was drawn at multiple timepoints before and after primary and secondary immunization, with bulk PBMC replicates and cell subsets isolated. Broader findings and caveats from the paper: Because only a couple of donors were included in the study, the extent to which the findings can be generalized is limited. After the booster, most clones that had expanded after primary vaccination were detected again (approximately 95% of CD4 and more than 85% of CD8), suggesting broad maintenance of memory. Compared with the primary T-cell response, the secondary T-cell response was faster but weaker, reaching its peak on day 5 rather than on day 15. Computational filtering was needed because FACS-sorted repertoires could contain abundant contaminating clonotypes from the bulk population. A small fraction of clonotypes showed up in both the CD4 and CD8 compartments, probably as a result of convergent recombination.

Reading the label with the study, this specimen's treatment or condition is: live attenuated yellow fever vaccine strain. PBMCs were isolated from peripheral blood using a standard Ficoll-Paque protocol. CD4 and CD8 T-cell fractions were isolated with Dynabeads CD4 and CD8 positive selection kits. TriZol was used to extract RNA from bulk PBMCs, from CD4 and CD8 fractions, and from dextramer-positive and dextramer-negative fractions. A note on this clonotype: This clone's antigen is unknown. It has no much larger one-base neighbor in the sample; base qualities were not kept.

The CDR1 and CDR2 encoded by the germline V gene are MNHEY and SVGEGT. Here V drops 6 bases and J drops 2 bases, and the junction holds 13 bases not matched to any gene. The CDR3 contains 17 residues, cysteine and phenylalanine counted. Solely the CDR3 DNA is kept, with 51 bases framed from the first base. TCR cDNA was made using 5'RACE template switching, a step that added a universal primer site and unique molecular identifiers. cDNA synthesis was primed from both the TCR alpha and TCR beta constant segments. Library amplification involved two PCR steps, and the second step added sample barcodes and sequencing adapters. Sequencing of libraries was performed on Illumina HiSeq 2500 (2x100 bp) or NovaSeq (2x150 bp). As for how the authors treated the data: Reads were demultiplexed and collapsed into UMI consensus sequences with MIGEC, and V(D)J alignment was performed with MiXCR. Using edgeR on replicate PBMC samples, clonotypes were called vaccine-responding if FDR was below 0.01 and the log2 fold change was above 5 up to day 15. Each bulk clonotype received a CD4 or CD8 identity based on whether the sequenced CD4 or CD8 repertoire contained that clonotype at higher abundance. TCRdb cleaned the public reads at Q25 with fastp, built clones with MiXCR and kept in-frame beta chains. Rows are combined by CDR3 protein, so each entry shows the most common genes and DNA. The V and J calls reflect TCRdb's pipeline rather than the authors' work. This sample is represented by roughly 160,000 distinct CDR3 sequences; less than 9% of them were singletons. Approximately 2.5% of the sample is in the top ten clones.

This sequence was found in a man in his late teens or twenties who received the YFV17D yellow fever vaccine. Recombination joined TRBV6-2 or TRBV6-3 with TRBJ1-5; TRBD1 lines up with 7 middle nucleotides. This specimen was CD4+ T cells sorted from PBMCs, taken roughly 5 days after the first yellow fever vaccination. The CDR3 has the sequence CASRTRTGLKGNQPQHF. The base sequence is TGTGCCAGCAGAACCCGGACAGGACTAAAGGGCAATCAGCCCCAGCATTTT.